Here is one TCR beta chain with its context. Its target is unknown. This entry comes from a study of radiotherapy plus CTLA-4 blockade in lung cancer. Overall study context: Objective response was observed in more than 15% of patients, and disease control in roughly 33%.

Study-wide findings and caveats: Blood saw expansion of tumor-derived TCR clones after radiotherapy plus ipilimumab. Early blood T cell clone dynamics, with interferon-beta, were reported to best predict response.

The CDR3 runs to 15 residues. In germline, CDR1 is MNHNS, CDR2 SASEGT. The V gene end was trimmed by 6 bases and the J gene end by 1 base; junction bases not matched to a gene: 6. Some clones are missing from TCRdb's copy, which holds only in-frame ones; the method was immunoSEQ multiplex PCR. The data contain approximately 72,000 clones, around 80% of them seen just once; the ten biggest clones take up 7.1%. Alongside CTLA-4 blockade with ipilimumab, patients with chemo-refractory metastatic non-small-cell lung cancer received focal radiation. The sequences come from peripheral blood, collected from a patient treated with radiotherapy plus ipilimumab. The chain links TRBV6-1 to TRBJ2-7; 10 positions agree with TRBD2. The TCR comes from a human donor with non-small cell lung cancer who had a complete response to radiotherapy plus ipilimumab. The CDR3 DNA is TGTGCCAGCAGCTCGGGACTAGCGACATCCTACGAGCAGTACGTC. This gives the protein CASSSGLATSYEQYV.